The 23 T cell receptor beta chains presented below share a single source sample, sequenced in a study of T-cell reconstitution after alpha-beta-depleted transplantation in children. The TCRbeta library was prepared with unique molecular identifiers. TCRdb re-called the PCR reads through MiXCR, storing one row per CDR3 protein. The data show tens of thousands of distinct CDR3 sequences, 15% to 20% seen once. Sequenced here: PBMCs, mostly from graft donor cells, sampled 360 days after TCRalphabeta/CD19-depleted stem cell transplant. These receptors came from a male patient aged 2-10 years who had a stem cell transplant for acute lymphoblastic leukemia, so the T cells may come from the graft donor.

The CDR3 sequence is CASSLGGNYGYTF. DNA of the CDR3: TGTGCCAGCAGTCTGGGGGGAAACTATGGCTACACCTTC. V gene TRBV25-1 combines with J gene TRBJ1-2, with D maybe TRBD1 (5 bases). V was pared by 5 bases and J by 2 bases, with 9 bases between. Germline CDR1 reads MGHDK; CDR2 reads SYGVNS. This CDR3 has 13 residues.

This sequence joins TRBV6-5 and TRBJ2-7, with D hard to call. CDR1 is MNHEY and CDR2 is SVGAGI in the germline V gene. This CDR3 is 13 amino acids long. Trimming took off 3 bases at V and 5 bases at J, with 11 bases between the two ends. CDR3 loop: CASSYGKLNEQYF. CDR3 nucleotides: TGTGCCAGCAGTTATGGCAAACTAAACGAGCAGTACTTC.

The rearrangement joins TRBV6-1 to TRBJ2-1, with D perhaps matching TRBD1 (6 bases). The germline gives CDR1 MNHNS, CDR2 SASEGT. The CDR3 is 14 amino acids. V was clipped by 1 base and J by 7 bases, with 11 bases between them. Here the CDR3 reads CASSEGTGNNEQFF. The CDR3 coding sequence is TGTGCCAGCAGTGAAGGAACAGGGAATAATGAGCAGTTCTTC.

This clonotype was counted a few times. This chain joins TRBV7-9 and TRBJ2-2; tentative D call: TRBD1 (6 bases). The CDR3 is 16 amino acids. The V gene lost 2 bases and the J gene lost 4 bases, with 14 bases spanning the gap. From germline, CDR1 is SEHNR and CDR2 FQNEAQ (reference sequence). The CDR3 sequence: CASSLPTGLSTGELFF. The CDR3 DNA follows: TGTGCCAGCAGCTTACCGACAGGCCTGAGCACCGGGGAGCTGTTTTTT. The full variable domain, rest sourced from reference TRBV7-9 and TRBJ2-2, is DTGVSQNPRHKITKRGQNVTFRCDPISEHNRLYWYRQTLGQGPEFLTYFQNEAQLEKSRLLSDRFSAERPKGSFSTLEIQRTEQGDSAMYLCASSLPTGLSTGELFFGEGSRLTVL.

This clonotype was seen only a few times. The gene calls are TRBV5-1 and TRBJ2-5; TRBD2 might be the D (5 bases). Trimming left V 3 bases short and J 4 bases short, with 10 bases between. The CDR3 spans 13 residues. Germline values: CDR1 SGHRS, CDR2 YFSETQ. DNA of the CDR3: TGCGCCAGCAGCTCGCCGGGGAGAGAGACCCAGTACTTC. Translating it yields CASSSPGRETQYF.

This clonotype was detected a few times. The CDR3 nucleotides are TGTGCCAGCCGGCCGGGACAGGGGGCTCACGCGAGTTCACCCCTCCACTTT. It codes for CASRPGQGAHASSPLHF. The J gene is TRBJ1-6, the V gene TRBV6-1, with 12 bases matching TRBD1. CDR1 MNHNS and CDR2 SASEGT come from the germline V gene. Trimming cost V 8 bases and J 9 bases; bases outside gene matches: 14. CDR3 size: 17 residues.

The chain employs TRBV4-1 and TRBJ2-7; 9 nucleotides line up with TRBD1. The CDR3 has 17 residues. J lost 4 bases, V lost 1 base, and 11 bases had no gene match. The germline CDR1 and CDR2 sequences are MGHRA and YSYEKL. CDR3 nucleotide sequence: TGCGCCAGCAGCCAAGTGAGTCTGACAGGGGGTTGGTACGAGCAGTACTTC. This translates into CASSQVSLTGGWYEQYF.

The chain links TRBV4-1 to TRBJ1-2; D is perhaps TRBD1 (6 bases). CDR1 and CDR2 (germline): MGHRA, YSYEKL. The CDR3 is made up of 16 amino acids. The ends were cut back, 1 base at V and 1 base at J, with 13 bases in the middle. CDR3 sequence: CASSQATGKSNYGYTF. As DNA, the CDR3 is TGCGCCAGCAGCCAAGCGACAGGAAAAAGTAACTATGGCTACACCTTC.

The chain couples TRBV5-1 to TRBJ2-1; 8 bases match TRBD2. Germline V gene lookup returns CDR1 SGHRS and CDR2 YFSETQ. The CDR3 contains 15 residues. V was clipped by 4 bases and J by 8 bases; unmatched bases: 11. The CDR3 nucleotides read TGCGCCAGCAGCCCCACCGGGACTAGTGTCTATGAGCAGTTCTTC. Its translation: CASSPTGTSVYEQFF.

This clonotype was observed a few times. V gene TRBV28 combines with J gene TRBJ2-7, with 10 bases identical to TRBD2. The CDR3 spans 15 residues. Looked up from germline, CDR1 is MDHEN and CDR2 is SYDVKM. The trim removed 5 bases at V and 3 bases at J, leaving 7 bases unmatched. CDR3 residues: CASSVLAGVFYEQYF. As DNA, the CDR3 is TGTGCCAGCAGTGTGCTAGCGGGAGTTTTCTACGAGCAGTACTTC.

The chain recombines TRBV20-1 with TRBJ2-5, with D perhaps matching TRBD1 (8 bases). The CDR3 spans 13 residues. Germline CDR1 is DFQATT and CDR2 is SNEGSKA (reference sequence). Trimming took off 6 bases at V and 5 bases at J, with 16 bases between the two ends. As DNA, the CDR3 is TGCAGTGCCCACAACAGGGGGGGGGAGACCCAGTACTTC. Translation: CSAHNRGGETQYF.

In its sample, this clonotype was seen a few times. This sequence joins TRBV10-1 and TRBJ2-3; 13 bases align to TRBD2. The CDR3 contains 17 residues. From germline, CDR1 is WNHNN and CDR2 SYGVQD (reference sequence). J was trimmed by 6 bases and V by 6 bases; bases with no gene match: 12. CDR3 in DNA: TGCGCCAGCAGCCCCGGGACTAGCGGGATCGGAGGCGATACGCAGTATTTT. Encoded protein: CASSPGTSGIGGDTQYF.

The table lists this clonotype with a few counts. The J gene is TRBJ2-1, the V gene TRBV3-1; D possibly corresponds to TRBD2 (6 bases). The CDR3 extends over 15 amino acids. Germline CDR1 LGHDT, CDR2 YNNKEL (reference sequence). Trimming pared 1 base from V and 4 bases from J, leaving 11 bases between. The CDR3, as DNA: TGTGCCAGCAGCCAAGCCCCTAGCGAGTACAATGAGCAGTTCTTC. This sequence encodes CASSQAPSEYNEQFF.

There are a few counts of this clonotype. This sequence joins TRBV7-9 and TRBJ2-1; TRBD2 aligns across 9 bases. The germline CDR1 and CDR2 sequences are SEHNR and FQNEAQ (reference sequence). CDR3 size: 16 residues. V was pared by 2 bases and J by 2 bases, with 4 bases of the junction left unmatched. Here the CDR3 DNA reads TGTGCCAGCAGCTTAAAGGGCGGGAGGGCCTACAATGAGCAGTTCTTC. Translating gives CASSLKGGRAYNEQFF. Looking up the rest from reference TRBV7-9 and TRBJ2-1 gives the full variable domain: DTGVSQNPRHKITKRGQNVTFRCDPISEHNRLYWYRQTLGQGPEFLTYFQNEAQLEKSRLLSDRFSAERPKGSFSTLEIQRTEQGDSAMYLCASSLKGGRAYNEQFFGPGTRLTVL.

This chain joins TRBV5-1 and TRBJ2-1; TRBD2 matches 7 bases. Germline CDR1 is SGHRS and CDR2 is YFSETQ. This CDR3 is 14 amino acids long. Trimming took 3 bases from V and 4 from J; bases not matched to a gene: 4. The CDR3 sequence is CASSWTSRYNEQFF. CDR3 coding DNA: TGCGCCAGCAGCTGGACTAGTAGGTACAATGAGCAGTTCTTC.

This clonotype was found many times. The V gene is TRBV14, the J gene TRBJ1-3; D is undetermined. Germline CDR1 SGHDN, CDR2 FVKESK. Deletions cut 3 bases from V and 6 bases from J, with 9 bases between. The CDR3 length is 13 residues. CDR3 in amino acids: CASSHNIPNTIYF. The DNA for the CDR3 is TGTGCCAGCAGCCACAACATTCCAAACACCATATATTTT.

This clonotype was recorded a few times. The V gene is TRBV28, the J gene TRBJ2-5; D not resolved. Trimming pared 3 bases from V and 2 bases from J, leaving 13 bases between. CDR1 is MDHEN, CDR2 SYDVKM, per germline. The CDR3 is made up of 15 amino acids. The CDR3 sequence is CASSLARALQETQYF. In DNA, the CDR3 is TGTGCCAGCAGTTTGGCCCGGGCTCTACAAGAGACCCAGTACTTC.

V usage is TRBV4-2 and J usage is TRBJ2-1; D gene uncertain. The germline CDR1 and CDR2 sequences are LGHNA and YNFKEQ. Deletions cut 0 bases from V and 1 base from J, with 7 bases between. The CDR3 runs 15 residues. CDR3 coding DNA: TGTGCCAGCAGCCAAGATATTCCGTCCTACAATGAGCAGTTCTTC. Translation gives CASSQDIPSYNEQFF.

CDR3 residues: CASRQTGGKYQPQHF. For the CDR3, the DNA is TGCGCCAGCAGACAAACAGGGGGCAAATATCAGCCCCAGCATTTT. The gene calls are TRBV5-1 and TRBJ1-5; 9 bases map to TRBD1. The CDR3 runs 15 residues. CDR1 SGHRS and CDR2 YFSETQ come from the germline V gene. The V gene end was trimmed by 5 bases and the J gene end by 5 bases; junction bases not matched to a gene: 8.

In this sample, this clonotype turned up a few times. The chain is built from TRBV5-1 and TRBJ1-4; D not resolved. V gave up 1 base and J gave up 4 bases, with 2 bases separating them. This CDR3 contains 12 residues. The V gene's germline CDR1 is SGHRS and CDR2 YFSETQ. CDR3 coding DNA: TGCGCCAGCAGCTTGCATAATGAAAAACTGTTTTTT. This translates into CASSLHNEKLFF.

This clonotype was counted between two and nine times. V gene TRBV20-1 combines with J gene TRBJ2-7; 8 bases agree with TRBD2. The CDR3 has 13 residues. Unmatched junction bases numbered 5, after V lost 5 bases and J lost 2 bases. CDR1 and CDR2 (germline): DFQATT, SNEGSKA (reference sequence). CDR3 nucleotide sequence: TGCAGTGCTGGACTAGCTCCACCCTACGAGCAGTACTTC. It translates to CSAGLAPPYEQYF.

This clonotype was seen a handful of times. CDR3 amino acids: CASSQQGIYGYTF. The CDR3 bases are TGTGCCAGCAGTCAACAGGGAATCTATGGCTACACCTTC. This sequence joins TRBV12-3 or TRBV12-4 and TRBJ1-2, with D perhaps TRBD1 (6 bases). V gave up 5 bases and J gave up 4 bases, with 11 bases separating them. The CDR3 sequence is 13 residues long.

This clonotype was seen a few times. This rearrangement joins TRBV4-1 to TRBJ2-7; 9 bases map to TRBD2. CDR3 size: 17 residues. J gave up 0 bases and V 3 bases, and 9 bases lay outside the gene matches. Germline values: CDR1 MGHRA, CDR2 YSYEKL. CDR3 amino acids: CASSHYPSGTNSYEQYF. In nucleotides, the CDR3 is TGCGCCAGCAGCCATTATCCTAGCGGGACTAACTCCTACGAGCAGTACTTC.